A selection of T cell receptor beta chains follows, all from one sample in a study of cytomegalovirus exposure and HLA in healthy donors. Repertoires were generated with immunoSEQ multiplex PCR, while TCRdb's copy carries only in-frame clones and drops some. The repertoire consists of 150,000 or so clones, with roughly 79% occurring once and the leading ten covering over 12%. The sequencing sample was made of PBMCs. The source of these receptors is a man in his fifties in good health and CMV-seropositive. Each CDR3 is given with its conserved first and last residue. The D gene is left open where the match is weak. Expanded clones are given a class, and other clones once, few, many or no size at all.

v_gene,abundance,j_gene,d_gene,CDR3aa,CDR3nt
TRBV6-5,.,TRBJ2-7,.,CASSPQGSPYEQYF,TGTGCCAGCAGTCCACAGGGTAGTCCCTACGAGCAGTACTTC
TRBV5-1,.,TRBJ1-2,TRBD1,CASSTGQAAGYTF,TGCGCCAGCAGCACTGGACAGGCGGCGGGCTACACCTTC
TRBV4-1,once,TRBJ1-1,TRBD1,CASSRGQGPFTEAFF,TGCGCCAGCAGCCGAGGACAGGGGCCATTCACTGAAGCTTTCTTT
TRBV5-1,.,TRBJ1-6,.,CASSSQGYNSPLHF,TGCGCCAGCAGCTCACAGGGTTATAATTCACCCCTCCACTTT
TRBV6-1,.,TRBJ1-5,.,CASSDGQYNQPQHF,TGTGCCAGCAGTGATGGACAGTACAATCAGCCCCAGCATTTT
TRBV5-4,few,TRBJ2-2,TRBD1,CASSLLQGLNTGELFF,TGTGCCAGCAGCTTGCTACAGGGGTTGAACACCGGGGAGCTGTTTTTT
TRBV5-4,.,TRBJ1-2,.,CASSLLAGNYGYTF,TGTGCCAGCAGCTTGCTCGCCGGGAACTATGGCTACACCTTC
TRBV15,.,TRBJ1-1,.,CATSRPLTVNTEAFF,TGTGCCACCAGCAGACCCCTGACAGTGAACACTGAAGCTTTCTTT
TRBV9,.,TRBJ2-3,TRBD1,CASSRRTGGTDTQYF,TGTGCCAGCAGCCGTAGGACAGGGGGCACAGATACGCAGTATTTT
TRBV5-1,.,TRBJ2-3,.,CASSLAGGRITDTQYF,TGCGCCAGCAGCTTGGCCGGGGGGCGAATAACAGATACGCAGTATTTT
TRBV6-5,.,TRBJ1-2,TRBD1,CATQPGQGLYGYTF,TGTGCCACCCAACCGGGACAGGGACTCTATGGCTACACCTTC
TRBV7-6,.,TRBJ2-1,.,CASSSGLRPFF,TGTGCCAGCAGCTCCGGACTACGGCCGTTCTTC
TRBV7-9,once,TRBJ1-6,.,CASSFQGLSSYNSPLHF,TGTGCCAGCAGCTTCCAGGGCCTTAGCTCCTATAATTCACCCCTCCACTTT
TRBV6-1,.,TRBJ2-2,.,CASSGGYGELFF,TGTGCCAGCAGTGGAGGGTACGGGGAGCTGTTTTTT
TRBV6-5,.,TRBJ2-3,.,CASSYVAGLSTDTQYF,TGTGCCAGCAGTTATGTGGCGGGACTTAGCACAGATACGCAGTATTTT
TRBV7-9,.,TRBJ2-5,.,CASSLIQETQYF,TGTGCCAGCAGCTTAATACAAGAGACCCAGTACTTC
TRBV11-3,.,TRBJ2-1,TRBD2,CASSGGLAGGPYNEQFF,TGTGCCAGCAGCGGCGGACTAGCGGGGGGACCATACAATGAGCAGTTCTTC
TRBV10-1,once,TRBJ1-4,.,CASGYMRCGAGTNEKLFF,TGCGCCAGCGGTTATATGCGTTGTGGCGCGGGTACTAATGAAAAACTGTTTTTT
TRBV25-1,.,TRBJ1-2,.,CASSEMGGYGYTF,TGTGCCAGCAGTGAAATGGGGGGCTATGGCTACACCTTC
TRBV2,.,TRBJ1-1,.,CASNQAGANTEAFF,TGTGCCAGCAACCAAGCGGGGGCGAACACTGAAGCTTTCTTT
TRBV15,.,TRBJ2-3,.,CATSRAYRLISGPTDTQYF,TGTGCCACCAGCAGAGCCTACCGCCTGATCAGCGGTCCTACAGATACGCAGTATTTT
TRBV21-1,.,TRBJ1-2,.,CASSKARGQSNYGYTF,TGTGCCAGCAGCAAAGCCAGGGGACAGTCTAACTATGGCTACACCTTC
TRBV4-1,.,TRBJ2-7,.,CASSQAGGNVNEQYF,TGCGCCAGCAGCCAAGCAGGAGGGAACGTCAACGAGCAGTACTTC
TRBV5-1,.,TRBJ2-5,TRBD1,CASSLMGTVETQYF,TGCGCCAGCAGCTTAATGGGGACAGTAGAGACCCAGTACTTC
TRBV4-2,.,TRBJ1-2,.,CASRMGRRGNYGYTF,TGTGCCAGCCGCATGGGCCGGCGGGGGAACTATGGCTACACCTTC
TRBV6-5,.,TRBJ1-5,.,CASSYGPSNQPQHF,TGTGCCAGCAGTTACGGCCCTTCCAATCAGCCCCAGCATTTT
TRBV7-6,once,TRBJ2-2,TRBD2,CASSLGQSRTSGGSTGELFF,TGTGCCAGCAGCCTCGGACAGAGTAGGACTAGCGGGGGGTCCACCGGGGAGCTGTTTTTT